What follows describes a single T cell receptor (beta chain). What it binds is unknown. The germline V gene has CDR1 MNHEY and CDR2 SVGAGI. The CDR3 length is 17 residues. V shed 2 bases, J shed 0 bases, and the junction held 4 bases outside the gene matches. These data come from a study of post-analysis software for immune sequencing data. Study overall: Relapsing-remitting, secondary progressive and progressive-relapsing forms of multiple sclerosis all featured among disease courses.

cDNA libraries for TCR beta contained unique molecular identifiers. The authors obtained 400,000 to 600,000 cDNA molecules from approximately 0.91 to 9.4 million T cells. TCRdb reprocessed the PCR reads with MiXCR, giving one entry per CDR3 protein. This sample carries about 400,000 distinct CDR3 sequences, less than 40% of them seen once, and the ten largest clones take about an eighth. Study-level findings and limits: Strong same-batch co-clustering of samples appeared with F measure clustering. Multiple sclerosis patients had significantly lower normalized Chao1 diversity than controls. Higher frequency in patients than in controls was seen for roughly five TRBV segments, with TRBV5-6, TRBV5-1 and TRBV20-1 among them.

V gene TRBV6-5 combines with J gene TRBJ2-6, with 7 nucleotides matching TRBD1. The sequenced sample consisted of blood. The sequence came from a girl aged 10 to 17 with multiple sclerosis. DNA for the CDR3: TGTGCCAGCAGTTACCGGGACAGCCTCTCTGGGGCCAACGTCCTGACTTTC. This sequence encodes CASSYRDSLSGANVLTF.